This T cell receptor beta chain was identified during a study of CD4+ T cells in melanoma. This table comes from immunoSEQ multiplex PCR, and its TCRdb copy is limited to in-frame clones, with some not included. Among under 7,000 clones listed, about 70% were seen once. Germline V gene lookup returns CDR1 MNHEY and CDR2 SMNVEV (reference sequence). The trim removed 0 bases at V and 5 bases at J, leaving 4 bases unmatched. The CDR3 totals 15 residues. The sample consisted of cells from a culture (not recorded whether cultured in vitro). The sequence was collected from a human donor with melanoma. V and J are TRBV27 and TRBJ1-2, with 9 bases identical to TRBD1. The CDR3 nucleotides are TGTGCCAGCAGTTTATCGGACAGGGGAGGGTATGGCTACACCTTC. It translates to CASSLSDRGGYGYTF.